This T cell receptor beta chain derives from a study of cytomegalovirus exposure and HLA in healthy donors. Primers: 60 Vbeta forward and 13 Jbeta reverse. Profiling relied on immunoSEQ multiplex PCR, and the TCRdb table lists in-frame clones only, not all of them. The sample lists tens of thousands of clones, 79% occurring once. Trimming shortened V by 0 bases and J by 4 bases, and 10 bases separated the two germline ends. Germline assignment: CDR1 SGHNT and CDR2 YYREEE (reference sequence). This CDR3 has 14 amino acids. On this clone: Its target is not known.

Study-level results: In a later analysis, specific HLA alleles were associated with more than 15,000 TCR beta sequences at a 0.05 false discovery rate. In a later analysis, TCR beta V- and J-gene trimming showed a link to a missense DCLRE1C variant.

The sample taken for sequencing was PBMCs. V gene TRBV5-4 combines with J gene TRBJ1-1; a possible D gene is TRBD1 (5 bases). The clonotype was recovered from a woman in her thirties or forties in good health and CMV-seropositive. Here the CDR3 DNA reads TGTGCCAGCAGCTTGGGTTTGCAGGGCACTGAAGCTTTCTTT. Its protein is CASSLGLQGTEAFF.